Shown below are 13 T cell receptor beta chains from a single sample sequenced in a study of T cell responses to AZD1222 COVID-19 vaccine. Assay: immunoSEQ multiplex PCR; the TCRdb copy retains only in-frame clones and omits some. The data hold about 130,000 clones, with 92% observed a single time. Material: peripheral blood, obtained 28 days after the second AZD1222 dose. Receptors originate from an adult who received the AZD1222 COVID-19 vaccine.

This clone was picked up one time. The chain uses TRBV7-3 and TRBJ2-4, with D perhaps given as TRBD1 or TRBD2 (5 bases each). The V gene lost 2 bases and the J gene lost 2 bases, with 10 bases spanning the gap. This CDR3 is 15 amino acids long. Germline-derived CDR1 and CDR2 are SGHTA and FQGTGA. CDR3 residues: CASSLPGHSKNIQYF. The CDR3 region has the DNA TGTGCCAGCAGCTTACCGGGGCACTCCAAAAACATTCAGTACTTC.

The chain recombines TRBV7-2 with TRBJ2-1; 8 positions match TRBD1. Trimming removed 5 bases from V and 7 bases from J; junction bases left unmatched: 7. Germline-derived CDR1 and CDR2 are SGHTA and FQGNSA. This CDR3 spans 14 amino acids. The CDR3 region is CASSPDWTGNEQFF. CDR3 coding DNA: TGTGCCAGCAGCCCTGACTGGACAGGGAATGAGCAGTTCTTC.

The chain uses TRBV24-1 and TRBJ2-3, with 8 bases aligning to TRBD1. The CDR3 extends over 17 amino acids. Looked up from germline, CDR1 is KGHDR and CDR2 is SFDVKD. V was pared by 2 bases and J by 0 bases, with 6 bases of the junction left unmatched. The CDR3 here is CATSDSRGPASTDTQYF. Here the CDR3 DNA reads TGTGCCACCAGTGATTCCAGGGGGCCCGCTAGCACAGATACGCAGTATTTT.

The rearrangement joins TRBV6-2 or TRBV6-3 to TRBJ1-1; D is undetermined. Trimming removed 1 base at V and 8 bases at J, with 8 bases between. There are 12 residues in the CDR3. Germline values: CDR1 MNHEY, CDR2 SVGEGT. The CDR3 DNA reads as TGTGCCAGCAGTTACTTGGCATCCGAAGCTTTCTTT. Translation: CASSYLASEAFF.

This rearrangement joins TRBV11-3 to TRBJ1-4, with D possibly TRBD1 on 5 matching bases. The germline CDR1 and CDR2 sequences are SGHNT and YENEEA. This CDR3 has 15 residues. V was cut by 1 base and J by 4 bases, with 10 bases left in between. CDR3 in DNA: TGTGCCAGCAGCTTAGGGGGCGGCCGTAATGAAAAACTGTTTTTT. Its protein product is CASSLGGGRNEKLFF. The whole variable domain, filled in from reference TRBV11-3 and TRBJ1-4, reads EAGVVQSPRYKIIEKKQPVAFWCNPISGHNTLYWYLQNLGQGPELLIRYENEEAVDDSQLPKDRFSAERLKGVDSTLKIQPAELGDSAVYLCASSLGGGRNEKLFFGSGTQLSVL.

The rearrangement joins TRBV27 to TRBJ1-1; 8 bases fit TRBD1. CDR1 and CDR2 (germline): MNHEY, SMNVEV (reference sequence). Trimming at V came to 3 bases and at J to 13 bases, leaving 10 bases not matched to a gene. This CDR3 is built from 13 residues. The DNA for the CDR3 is TGTGCCAGCAGTTTTCCGGACAGGGATATGGTTTTCTTT. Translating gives CASSFPDRDMVFF.

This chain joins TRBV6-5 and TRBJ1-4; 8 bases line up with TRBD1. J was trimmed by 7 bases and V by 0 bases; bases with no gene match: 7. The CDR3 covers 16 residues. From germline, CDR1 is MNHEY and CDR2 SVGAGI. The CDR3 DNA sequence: TGTGCCAGCAGTTACTCCCGGACAGGGAGGCGTGAAAAACTGTTTTTT. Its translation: CASSYSRTGRREKLFF.

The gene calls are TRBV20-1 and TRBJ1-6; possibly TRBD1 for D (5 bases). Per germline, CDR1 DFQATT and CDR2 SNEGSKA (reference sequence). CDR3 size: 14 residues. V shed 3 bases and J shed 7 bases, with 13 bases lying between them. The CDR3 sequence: CSASQRGVNSPLHF. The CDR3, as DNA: TGCAGTGCTAGTCAGCGGGGGGTCAATTCACCCCTCCACTTT.

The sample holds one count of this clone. The DNA for the CDR3 is TGTGCCAGCAGCCAAGGGGGCGGGGGTACCGAGCAGTACTTC. Residues: CASSQGGGGTEQYF. V gene TRBV3-1 (or the pseudogene TRBV3-2) combines with J gene TRBJ2-7; TRBD2 matches at 7 bases. Germline V gene data show CDR1 as LGHDT and CDR2 as YNNKEL (reference sequence). This CDR3 has 14 residues. Trimming cost V 1 base and J 6 bases; bases outside gene matches: 6.

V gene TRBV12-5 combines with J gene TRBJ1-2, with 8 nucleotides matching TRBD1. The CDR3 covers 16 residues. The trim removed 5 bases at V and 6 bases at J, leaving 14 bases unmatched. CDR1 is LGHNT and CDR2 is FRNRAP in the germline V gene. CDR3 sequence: CASGEPPDREANGYTF. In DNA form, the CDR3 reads TGTGCTAGTGGTGAACCCCCGGACAGGGAAGCAAATGGCTACACCTTC.

DNA of the CDR3: TGTGCCAGCAGCTTAGCGGCGGGAGATAGTGGGACCCAGTACTTC. Its protein is CASSLAAGDSGTQYF. The V and J genes are TRBV7-2 and TRBJ2-5, with 7 bases identical to TRBD2. The CDR3 has 15 amino acids. V shed 0 bases, J shed 7 bases, and the junction held 8 bases outside the gene matches. The V gene's germline CDR1 is SGHTA and CDR2 FQGNSA.

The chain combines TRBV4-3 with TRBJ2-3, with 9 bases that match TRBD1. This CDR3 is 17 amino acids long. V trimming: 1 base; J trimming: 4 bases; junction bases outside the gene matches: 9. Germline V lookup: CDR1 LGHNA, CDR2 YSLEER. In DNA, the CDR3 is TGCGCCAGCAGCCAAGCCTCGACAGGGGGAGTCGCAGATACGCAGTATTTT. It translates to CASSQASTGGVADTQYF.

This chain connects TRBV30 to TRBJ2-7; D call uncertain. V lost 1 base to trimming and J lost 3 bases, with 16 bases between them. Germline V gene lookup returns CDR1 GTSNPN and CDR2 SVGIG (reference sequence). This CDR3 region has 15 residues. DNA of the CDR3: TGTGCCTGGAGTGAGTTACCTTCTGGTGGCTACGAGCAGTACTTC. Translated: CAWSELPSGGYEQYF.